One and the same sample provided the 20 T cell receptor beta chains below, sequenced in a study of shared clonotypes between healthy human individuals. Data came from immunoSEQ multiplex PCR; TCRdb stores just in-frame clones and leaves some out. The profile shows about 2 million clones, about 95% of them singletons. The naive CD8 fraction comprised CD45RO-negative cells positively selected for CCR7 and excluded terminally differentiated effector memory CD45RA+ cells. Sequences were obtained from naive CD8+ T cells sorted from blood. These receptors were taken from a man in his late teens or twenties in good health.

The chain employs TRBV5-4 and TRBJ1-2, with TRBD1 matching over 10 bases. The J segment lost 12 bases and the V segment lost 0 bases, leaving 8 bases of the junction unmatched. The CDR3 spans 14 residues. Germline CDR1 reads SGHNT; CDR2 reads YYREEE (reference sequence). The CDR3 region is CASSLAGTGERDTF. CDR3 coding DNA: TGTGCCAGCAGCTTGGCAGGGACAGGGGAGAGGGACACCTTC.

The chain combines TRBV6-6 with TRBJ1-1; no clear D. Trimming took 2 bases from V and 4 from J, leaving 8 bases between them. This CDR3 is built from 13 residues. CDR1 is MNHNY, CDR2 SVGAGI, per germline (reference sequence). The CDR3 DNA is TGTGCCAGCAGTTACATGCTGGCCACTGAAGCTTTCTTT. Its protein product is CASSYMLATEAFF.

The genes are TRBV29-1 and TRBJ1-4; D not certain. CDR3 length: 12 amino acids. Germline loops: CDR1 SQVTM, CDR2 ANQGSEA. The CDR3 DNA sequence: TGCCCAAGGCAGGATAATGAAAATGGACTGTTTTTT. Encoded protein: CPRQDNENGLFF.

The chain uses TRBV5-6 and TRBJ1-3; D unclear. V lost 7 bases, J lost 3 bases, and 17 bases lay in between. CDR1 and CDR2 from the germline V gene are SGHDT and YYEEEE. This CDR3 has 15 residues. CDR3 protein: CASSSPMGDGNTIYF. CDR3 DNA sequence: TGTGCCAGCTCCAGCCCCATGGGAGATGGAAACACCATATATTTT.

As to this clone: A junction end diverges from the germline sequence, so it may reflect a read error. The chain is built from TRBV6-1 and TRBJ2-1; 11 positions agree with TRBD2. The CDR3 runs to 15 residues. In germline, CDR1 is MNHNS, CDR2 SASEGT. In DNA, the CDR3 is TGTGCCAGCGGTGAGGGACTAGCGGAGTACAATGAGCAGTTCTTC. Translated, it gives CASGEGLAEYNEQFF.

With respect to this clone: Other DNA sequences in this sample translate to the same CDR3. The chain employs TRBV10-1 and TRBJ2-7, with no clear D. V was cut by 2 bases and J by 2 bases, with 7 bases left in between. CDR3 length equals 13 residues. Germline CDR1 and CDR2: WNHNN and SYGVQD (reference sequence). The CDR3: CASSEDLAYEQYF. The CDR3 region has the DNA TGCGCCAGCAGTGAGGATCTGGCCTACGAGCAGTACTTC.

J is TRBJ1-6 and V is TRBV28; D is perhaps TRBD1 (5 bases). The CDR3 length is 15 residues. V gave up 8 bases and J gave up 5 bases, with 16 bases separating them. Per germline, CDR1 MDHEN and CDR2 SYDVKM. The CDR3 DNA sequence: TGTGCCAGCTCTCCATCGGGGCTAGATAATTCACCCCTCCACTTT. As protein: CASSPSGLDNSPLHF.

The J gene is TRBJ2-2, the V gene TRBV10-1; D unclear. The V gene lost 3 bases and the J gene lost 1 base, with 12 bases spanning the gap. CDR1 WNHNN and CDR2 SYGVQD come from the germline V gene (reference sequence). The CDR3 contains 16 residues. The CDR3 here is CASSDQGWENTGELFF. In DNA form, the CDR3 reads TGCGCCAGCAGTGACCAAGGATGGGAGAACACCGGGGAGCTGTTTTTT.

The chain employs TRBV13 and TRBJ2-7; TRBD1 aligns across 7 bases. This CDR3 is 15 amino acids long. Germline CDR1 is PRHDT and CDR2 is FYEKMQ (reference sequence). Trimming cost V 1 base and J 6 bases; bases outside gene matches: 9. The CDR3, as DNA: TGTGCCAGCAGCTTAGAAGGTCAGGGGGAGTTCGAGCAGTACTTC. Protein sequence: CASSLEGQGEFEQYF. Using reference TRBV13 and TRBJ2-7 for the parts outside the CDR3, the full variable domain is AAGVIQSPRHLIKEKRETATLKCYPIPRHDTVYWYQQGPGQDPQFLISFYEKMQSDKGSIPDRFSAQQFSDYHSELNMSSLELGDSALYFCASSLEGQGEFEQYFGPGTRLTVT.

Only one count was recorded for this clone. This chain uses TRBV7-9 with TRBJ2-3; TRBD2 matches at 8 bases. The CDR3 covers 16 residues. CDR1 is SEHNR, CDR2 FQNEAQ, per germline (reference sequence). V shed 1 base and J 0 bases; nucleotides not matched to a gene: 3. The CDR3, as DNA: TGTGCCAGCAGCTTAGAGGGACTAGGAAGCACAGATACGCAGTATTTT. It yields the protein CASSLEGLGSTDTQYF.

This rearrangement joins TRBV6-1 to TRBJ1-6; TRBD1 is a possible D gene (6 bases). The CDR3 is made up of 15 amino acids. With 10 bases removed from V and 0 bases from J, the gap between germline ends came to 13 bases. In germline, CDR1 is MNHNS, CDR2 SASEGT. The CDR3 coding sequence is TGTGCCACTAGACAGGAGAGCTCCTATAATTCACCCCTCCACTTT. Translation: CATRQESSYNSPLHF.

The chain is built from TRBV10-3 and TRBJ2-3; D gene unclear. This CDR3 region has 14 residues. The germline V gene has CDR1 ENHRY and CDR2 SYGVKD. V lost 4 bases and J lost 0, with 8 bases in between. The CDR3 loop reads CAISVEDSTDTQYF. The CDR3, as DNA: TGTGCCATCAGTGTCGAGGACAGCACAGATACGCAGTATTTT.

CDR3 nucleotides: TGTGCCAGCAGCCTAGGGGACCCAAGCGGGGGAAGGACAGATACGCAGTATTTT. Protein product: CASSLGDPSGGRTDTQYF. V is TRBV28 and J is TRBJ2-3, with 8 bases lining up with TRBD2. The V gene end was trimmed by 6 bases and the J gene end by 3 bases; junction bases not matched to a gene: 17. This CDR3 is 18 amino acids long. Germline CDR1 is MDHEN and CDR2 is SYDVKM.

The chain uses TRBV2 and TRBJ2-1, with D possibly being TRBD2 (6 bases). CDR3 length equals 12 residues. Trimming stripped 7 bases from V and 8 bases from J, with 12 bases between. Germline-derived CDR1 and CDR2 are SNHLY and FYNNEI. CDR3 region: CASIAAGYEQFF. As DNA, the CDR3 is TGTGCCAGCATAGCCGCGGGATATGAGCAGTTCTTC.

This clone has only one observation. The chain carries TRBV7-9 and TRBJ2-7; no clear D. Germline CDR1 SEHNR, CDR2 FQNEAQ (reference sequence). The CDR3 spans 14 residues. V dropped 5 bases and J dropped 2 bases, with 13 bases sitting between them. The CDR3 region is CASSTEFQTYEQYF. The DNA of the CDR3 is TGTGCCAGCAGCACCGAATTCCAAACCTACGAGCAGTACTTC.

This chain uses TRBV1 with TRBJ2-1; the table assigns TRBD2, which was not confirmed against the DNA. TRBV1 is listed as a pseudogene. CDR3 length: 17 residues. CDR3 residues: CTSSQPGLAGGPGRQFF. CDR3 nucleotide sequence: TGCACCAGCAGCCAACCGGGACTAGCGGGGGGGCCGGGACGGCAGTTCTTC.

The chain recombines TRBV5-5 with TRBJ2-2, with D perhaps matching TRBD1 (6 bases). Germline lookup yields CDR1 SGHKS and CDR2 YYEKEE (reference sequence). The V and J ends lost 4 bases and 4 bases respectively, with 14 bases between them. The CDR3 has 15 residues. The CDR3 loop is CASSIGQYFTGELFF. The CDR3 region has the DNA TGTGCCAGCAGCATCGGACAGTACTTCACCGGGGAGCTGTTTTTT.

The CDR3 spells CASSLESGVYNEQFF. As DNA, the CDR3 is TGTGCCAGCAGCCTTGAATCCGGGGTTTACAATGAGCAGTTCTTC. V gene TRBV5-6 combines with J gene TRBJ2-1, with D tentatively TRBD2 (5 bases). The CDR3 runs 15 residues. V gave up 4 bases and J gave up 4 bases, with 15 bases separating them. Germline V gives CDR1 SGHDT, CDR2 YYEEEE.

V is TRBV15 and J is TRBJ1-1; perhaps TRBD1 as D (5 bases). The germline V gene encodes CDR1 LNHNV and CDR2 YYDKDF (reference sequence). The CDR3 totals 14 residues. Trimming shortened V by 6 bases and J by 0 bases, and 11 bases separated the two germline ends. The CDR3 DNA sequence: TGTGCCACCAGGGGGGAACTTATGAACACTGAAGCTTTCTTT. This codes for CATRGELMNTEAFF.

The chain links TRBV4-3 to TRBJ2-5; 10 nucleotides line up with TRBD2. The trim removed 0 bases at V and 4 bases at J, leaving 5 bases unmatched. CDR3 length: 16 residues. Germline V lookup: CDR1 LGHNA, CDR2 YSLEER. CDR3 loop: CASSQDLASGRETQYF. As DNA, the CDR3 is TGCGCCAGCAGCCAAGATCTAGCTAGCGGGAGAGAGACCCAGTACTTC.